This TCR beta chain was identified during a study of blood T cell repertoires in COVID-19. Study background: The origin of the acute and convalescent COVID-19 samples was the United States, Italy and Spain.

V was clipped by 2 bases and J by 7 bases; unmatched bases: 7. This CDR3 is 16 amino acids long. CDR1 and CDR2 (germline): SGHTA, FQGNSA. The method was immunoSEQ multiplex PCR; TCRdb's version includes in-frame clones alone and lacks a portion of them. The sample lists 95,000 to 150,000 clones; about 89% were seen once. The source is a woman aged 70-85 years with acute or convalescent COVID-19. The source material was peripheral blood. This chain uses TRBV7-2 with TRBJ2-4, with 11 bases that match TRBD1. CDR3 bases: TGTGCCAGCAGCTTACCGGGACAGGGGGGCGGGAACATTCAGTACTTC. This encodes CASSLPGQGGGNIQYF.